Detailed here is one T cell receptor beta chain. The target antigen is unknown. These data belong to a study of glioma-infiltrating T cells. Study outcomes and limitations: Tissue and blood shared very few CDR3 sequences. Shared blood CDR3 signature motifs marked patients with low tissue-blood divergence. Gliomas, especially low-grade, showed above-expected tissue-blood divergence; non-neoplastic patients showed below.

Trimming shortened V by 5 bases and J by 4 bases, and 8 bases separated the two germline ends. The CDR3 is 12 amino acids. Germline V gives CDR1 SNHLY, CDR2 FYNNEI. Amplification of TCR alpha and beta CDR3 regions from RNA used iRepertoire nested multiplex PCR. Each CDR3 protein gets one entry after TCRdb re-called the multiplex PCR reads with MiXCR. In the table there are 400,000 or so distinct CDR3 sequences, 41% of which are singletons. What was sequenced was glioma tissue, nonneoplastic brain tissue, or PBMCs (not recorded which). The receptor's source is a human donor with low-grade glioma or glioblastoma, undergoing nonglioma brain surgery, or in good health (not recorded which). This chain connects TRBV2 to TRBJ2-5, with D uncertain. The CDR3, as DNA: TGTGCCAGCAGTACACGCAGAGAGACCCAGTACTTC. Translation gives CASSTRRETQYF.